Listed below are T cell receptor beta chains from one sample, sequenced in a study of CD8 T cells in Susac syndrome. TCRdb reprocessed the immunoSEQ multiplex PCR reads with MiXCR, giving one entry per CDR3 protein. The table lists approximately 100,000 distinct CDR3 sequences, roughly 95% of them singletons. Sequenced material: CD8+ T cells from PBMCs. The source of these receptors is a human donor with Susac syndrome. The CDR3 runs from the conserved cysteine through the conserved F or W. D genes are given only for firm matches. Size is omitted from some rows. Given values are once, few, many or a class for expanded clones.

j_call: TRBJ1-5
d_call: NA
clone_size: NA
v_call: TRBV12-3/TRBV12-4
cdr3_aa: CASSLLQSNQPQHF
cdr3_nt: TGTGCCAGCAGTTTACTCCAGAGCAATCAGCCCCAGCATTTT

j_call: TRBJ2-7
d_call: NA
clone_size: NA
v_call: TRBV4-1
cdr3_aa: CASSQETGYEQYF
cdr3_nt: TGCGCCAGCAGCCAAGAAACGGGCTACGAGCAGTACTTC

j_call: TRBJ2-3
d_call: NA
clone_size: NA
v_call: TRBV3-1
cdr3_aa: CASSQVLRSGSGTDTQYF
cdr3_nt: TGTGCCAGCAGCCAAGTGCTGCGGTCGGGCTCCGGCACAGATACGCAGTATTTT

j_call: TRBJ2-3
d_call: NA
clone_size: NA
v_call: TRBV7-3
cdr3_aa: CASSQTGAFTDTQYF
cdr3_nt: TGTGCCAGCAGCCAAACGGGGGCGTTCACAGATACGCAGTATTTT

j_call: TRBJ2-7
d_call: TRBD1
clone_size: NA
v_call: TRBV29-1
cdr3_aa: CSVAPTGGYEQYF
cdr3_nt: TGCAGCGTTGCACCGACAGGGGGGTACGAGCAGTACTTC

j_call: TRBJ1-1
d_call: NA
clone_size: NA
v_call: TRBV29-1
cdr3_aa: CSVGGVPEAFF
cdr3_nt: TGCAGCGTTGGGGGAGTGCCTGAAGCTTTCTTT

j_call: TRBJ1-2
d_call: NA
clone_size: NA
v_call: TRBV12-5
cdr3_aa: CASGFPLGLDTEYGYTF
cdr3_nt: TGTGCTAGTGGTTTTCCTCTCGGCCTGGACACGGAATATGGCTACACCTTC

j_call: TRBJ2-5
d_call: NA
clone_size: NA
v_call: TRBV2
cdr3_aa: CASQVRGQETQYF
cdr3_nt: TGTGCCAGCCAAGTGAGGGGCCAAGAGACCCAGTACTTC

j_call: TRBJ1-2
d_call: NA
clone_size: NA
v_call: TRBV7-6
cdr3_aa: CASSSRLSVQDGYTF
cdr3_nt: TGTGCCAGCAGCTCCCGCTTGAGCGTTCAGGACGGCTACACCTTC

j_call: TRBJ1-2
d_call: TRBD1
clone_size: few
v_call: TRBV7-6
cdr3_aa: CASSPTGVDGYTF
cdr3_nt: TGTGCCAGCAGCCCGACAGGGGTGGATGGCTACACCTTC

j_call: TRBJ1-1
d_call: NA
clone_size: NA
v_call: TRBV5-4
cdr3_aa: CASSLAPLNTEAFF
cdr3_nt: TGTGCCAGCAGCTTGGCCCCACTGAACACTGAAGCTTTCTTT

j_call: TRBJ2-5
d_call: NA
clone_size: NA
v_call: TRBV7-3
cdr3_aa: CASSPLAVQETQYF
cdr3_nt: TGTGCCAGCAGCCCCTTAGCGGTCCAAGAGACCCAGTACTTC

j_call: TRBJ2-5
d_call: NA
clone_size: NA
v_call: TRBV11-2
cdr3_aa: CATPATQYF
cdr3_nt: TGTGCCACCCCAGCCACCCAGTACTTC

j_call: TRBJ2-5
d_call: NA
clone_size: NA
v_call: TRBV4-1
cdr3_aa: CASSQWKGATGETQYF
cdr3_nt: TGCGCCAGCAGCCAGTGGAAAGGGGCGACTGGAGAGACCCAGTACTTC

j_call: TRBJ2-6
d_call: NA
clone_size: NA
v_call: TRBV18
cdr3_aa: CASSPGDGSGANVLTF
cdr3_nt: TGTGCCAGCTCACCAGGGGACGGATCTGGGGCCAACGTCCTGACTTTC

j_call: TRBJ2-1
d_call: TRBD2
clone_size: NA
v_call: TRBV2
cdr3_aa: CASSPPQRGGGEQFF
cdr3_nt: TGTGCCAGCAGTCCCCCCCAGCGGGGGGGCGGAGAGCAGTTCTTC

j_call: TRBJ2-1
d_call: TRBD1
clone_size: NA
v_call: TRBV20-1
cdr3_aa: CSARRMATGGGRDEQFF
cdr3_nt: TGCAGTGCTAGACGGATGGCCACAGGGGGCGGTAGGGATGAGCAGTTCTTC